The next 30 T cell receptor beta chains were all read from a single sample in a study of PD-L1 blockade in urothelial cancer. Time point described: pretreatment peripheral blood. TCRdb's copy holds only in-frame clones and misses some; the assay was immunoSEQ multiplex PCR. In the table there are over 65,000 clones, under 90% of which are singletons. Source: PBMCs, taken around atezolizumab (anti-PD-L1) treatment. Every receptor here comes from a man in his 70s with urothelial cancer.

The chain couples TRBV9 to TRBJ1-1; 11 bases are a match to TRBD1. The ends lost 5 bases at V and 4 bases at J; junction bases unmatched: 4. Germline CDR1 reads SGDLS; CDR2 reads YYNGEE. The CDR3 runs 14 residues. The CDR3 reads CASSIGQGATEAFF. In DNA, the CDR3 is TGTGCCAGCAGTATTGGACAGGGGGCCACTGAAGCTTTCTTT.

DNA of the CDR3: TGTGCCAGCTCACCAAGACAGGGGGCAGGAGAGACCCAGTACTTC. It specifies CASSPRQGAGETQYF. This chain connects TRBV18 to TRBJ2-5; 10 nucleotides agree with TRBD1. V was clipped by 2 bases and J by 4 bases; unmatched bases: 4. Germline V lookup: CDR1 KGHSH, CDR2 LQKENI. CDR3 length: 15 residues. The variable domain in full, completed from reference TRBV18 and TRBJ2-5, reads NAGVMQNPRHLVRRRGQEARLRCSPMKGHSHVYWYRQLPEEGLKFMVYLQKENIIDESGMPKERFSAEFPKEGPSILRIQQVVRGDSAAYFCASSPRQGAGETQYFGPGTRLLVL.

V and J are TRBV7-9 and TRBJ2-3, with D possibly matching TRBD1 (7 bases). V lost 5 bases, J lost 2 bases, and 20 bases lay in between. Germline V gene lookup returns CDR1 SEHNR and CDR2 FQNEAQ (reference sequence). The CDR3 runs 17 residues. The CDR3 DNA is TGTGCCAGCAGCCCCAGAGGGGGCAGGGAGGACACAGATACGCAGTATTTT. Its translation is CASSPRGGREDTDTQYF.

The genes are TRBV9 and TRBJ2-3; D may be TRBD2 (5 bases). Trimming cost V 2 bases and J 2 bases, with 27 bases left between them. Germline loops: CDR1 SGDLS, CDR2 YYNGEE. The CDR3 spans 20 residues. The CDR3 is CASSVSSSPTTKKPTDTQYF. The CDR3 coding sequence is TGTGCCAGCAGCGTTTCATCTAGCCCCACTACTAAAAAGCCCACAGATACGCAGTATTTT.

This sequence joins TRBV6-1 and TRBJ2-7; 8 nucleotides align to TRBD2. The CDR3 covers 12 residues. The germline V gene has CDR1 MNHNS and CDR2 SASEGT. The V segment lost 8 bases and the J segment 1 base; nucleotides outside the gene matches: 1. The CDR3 DNA is TGTGCCAGCGCTAGCGGGTCCTACGAGCAGTACTTC. Protein: CASASGSYEQYF.

This clone has just a few counts. The V call is TRBV30, the J call TRBJ2-5; a weak D match, TRBD2 (7 bases). This CDR3 has 14 residues. From germline, CDR1 is GTSNPN and CDR2 SVGIG (reference sequence). Trimming shortened V by 0 bases and J by 5 bases, and 13 bases separated the two germline ends. CDR3 loop: CAWSVRGAGETQYF. The CDR3 bases are TGTGCCTGGAGTGTACGGGGGGCCGGTGAGACCCAGTACTTC.

The chain links TRBV6-6 to TRBJ1-5, with 7 bases aligning to TRBD1. The CDR3 totals 12 residues. CDR1 is MNHNY and CDR2 is SVGAGI in the germline V gene (reference sequence). Trimming removed 9 bases from V and 3 bases from J; junction bases left unmatched: 2. CDR3 nucleotide sequence: TGTGCCAGTCAGGGGGTCAATCAGCCCCAGCATTTT. Translation gives CASQGVNQPQHF.

The V gene is TRBV9, the J gene TRBJ1-1, with 8 bases fitting TRBD1. After removal of 3 bases from V and 4 bases from J, the junction contained 8 bases not matched to a gene. The CDR3 extends over 15 amino acids. Germline loops: CDR1 SGDLS, CDR2 YYNGEE. CDR3 amino acids: CASSASGGAGTEAFF. The CDR3, as DNA: TGTGCCAGCAGCGCCTCAGGGGGCGCGGGCACTGAAGCTTTCTTT.

The CDR3 nucleotides read TGTGCCAGTCACGAACTAGCGGGGAAGACCGGGGAGCTGTTTTTT. This encodes CASHELAGKTGELFF. The chain joins TRBV19 to TRBJ2-2; 10 bases map to TRBD2. Germline trimming cut 8 bases from V and 5 bases from J; bases unmatched to any gene: 8. This CDR3 is 15 amino acids long. Germline lookup yields CDR1 LNHDA and CDR2 SQIVND (reference sequence).

The chain links TRBV5-6 to TRBJ2-5, with D possibly TRBD2 on 6 matching bases. This CDR3 has 15 residues. Germline assignment: CDR1 SGHDT and CDR2 YYEEEE. Trimming cost V 4 bases and J 0 bases, with 13 bases left between them. The CDR3 sequence is CASSIWGDHQETQYF. The CDR3 DNA follows: TGTGCCAGCAGCATTTGGGGGGACCACCAAGAGACCCAGTACTTC.

This sequence joins TRBV19 and TRBJ2-5; TRBD1 matches at 7 bases. Germline V gene data show CDR1 as LNHDA and CDR2 as SQIVND (reference sequence). This CDR3 is built from 15 residues. Trimming took 1 base from V and 0 from J; bases not matched to a gene: 2. CDR3 DNA: TGTGCCAGTAGTATAGGAGGGGGCGACCAAGAGACCCAGTACTTC. This gives the protein CASSIGGGDQETQYF. Full variable domain (rest looked up from reference TRBV19 and TRBJ2-5): DGGITQSPKYLFRKEGQNVTLSCEQNLNHDAMYWYRQDPGQGLRLIYYSQIVNDFQKGDIAEGYSVSREKKESFPLTVTSAQKNPTAFYLCASSIGGGDQETQYFGPGTRLLVL.

V and J are TRBV11-2 and TRBJ1-4; 7 bases line up with TRBD1. Germline CDR1 is SGHAT and CDR2 is FQNNGV. The CDR3 covers 17 residues. V was clipped by 6 bases and J by 0 bases; unmatched bases: 10. CDR3 DNA: TGTGCCAGCAGACTTGCAGGGGGAATCGCAACTAATGAAAAACTGTTTTTT. Protein product: CASRLAGGIATNEKLFF. Full variable domain (remainder filled in from reference TRBV11-2 and TRBJ1-4): EAGVAQSPRYKIIEKRQSVAFWCNPISGHATLYWYQQILGQGPKLLIQFQNNGVVDDSQLPKDRFSAERLKGVDSTLKIQPAKLEDSAVYLCASRLAGGIATNEKLFFGSGTQLSVL.

V and J are TRBV10-3 and TRBJ2-3; D remains unclear. Trimming removed 3 bases from V and 5 bases from J, with 9 bases in between. The CDR3 length is 13 residues. CDR1 is ENHRY and CDR2 is SYGVKD in the germline V gene. CDR3 region: CAISDETGDTQYF. CDR3 coding DNA: TGTGCCATCAGTGACGAGACGGGAGATACGCAGTATTTT.

V gene TRBV5-1 combines with J gene TRBJ2-7; 7 bases are shared with TRBD1. The CDR3 extends over 14 amino acids. V shed 1 base, J shed 1 base, and the junction held 2 bases outside the gene matches. Germline V gives CDR1 SGHRS, CDR2 YFSETQ. CDR3 loop: CASSLKGQSYEQYF. The CDR3 DNA follows: TGCGCCAGCAGCTTGAAGGGACAGTCCTACGAGCAGTACTTC.

This clone was counted a single time. CDR3: CASSVVVGGLGEQFF. The CDR3 region has the DNA TGTGCCAGCAGCGTAGTTGTGGGAGGGTTGGGTGAGCAGTTCTTC. The V gene is TRBV9, the J gene TRBJ2-1; 7 bases are shared with TRBD2. The CDR3 consists of 15 residues. The V gene end was trimmed by 0 bases and the J gene end by 9 bases; junction bases not matched to a gene: 9. The germline V gene has CDR1 SGDLS and CDR2 YYNGEE. The whole variable domain, filled in from reference TRBV9 and TRBJ2-1, reads DSGVTQTPKHLITATGQRVTLRCSPRSGDLSVYWYQQSLDQGLQFLIQYYNGEERAKGNILERFSAQQFPDLHSELNLSSLELGDSALYFCASSVVVGGLGEQFFGPGTRLTVL.

The V and J genes are TRBV5-1 and TRBJ2-2, with D possibly being TRBD2 (6 bases). The V end lost 4 bases, the J end lost 8 bases, and 9 bases lay between the germline ends. The CDR3 is made up of 12 amino acids. Germline lookup yields CDR1 SGHRS and CDR2 YFSETQ. This chain's CDR3 is CASSPGLGELFF. The CDR3 DNA is TGCGCCAGCAGCCCCGGACTAGGGGAGCTGTTTTTT.

The V and J genes are TRBV5-1 and TRBJ2-7; TRBD1 matches at 9 bases. The CDR3 covers 17 residues. Germline trimming cut 0 bases from V and 0 bases from J; bases unmatched to any gene: 7. Germline V gives CDR1 SGHRS, CDR2 YFSETQ. The CDR3 loop reads CASSLAISTGGSYEQYF. CDR3 sequence (DNA): TGCGCCAGCAGCTTGGCCATTTCGACAGGGGGCTCCTACGAGCAGTACTTC.

The chain uses TRBV18 and TRBJ2-7, with 9 bases aligning to TRBD1. This CDR3 spans 14 amino acids. With V trimmed by 2 bases and J by 6 bases, 5 bases remained unmatched. Germline V gives CDR1 KGHSH, CDR2 LQKENI. The CDR3: CASSPSGQGFEQYF. The CDR3 region has the DNA TGTGCCAGCTCACCATCGGGACAGGGTTTCGAGCAGTACTTC.

CDR3 amino acids: CASSRSGGPINEQFF. The CDR3 DNA is TGTGCCAGCAGCCGTTCGGGAGGGCCGATCAATGAGCAGTTCTTC. V is TRBV7-8 and J is TRBJ2-1, with TRBD2 matching 8 bases. The CDR3 totals 15 residues. With 5 bases clipped from V and 6 bases from J, the junction kept 9 bases outside the gene matches. The V gene's germline CDR1 is SGHVS and CDR2 FQNEAQ. The variable domain in full, with the rest retrieved from reference TRBV7-8 and TRBJ2-1, is GAGVSQSPRYKVAKRGQDVALRCDPISGHVSLFWYQQALGQGPEFLTYFQNEAQLDKSGLPSDRFFAERPEGSVSTLKIQRTQQEDSAVYLCASSRSGGPINEQFFGPGTRLTVL.

V gene TRBV9 combines with J gene TRBJ2-3; no reliable D call. Germline CDR1 reads SGDLS; CDR2 reads YYNGEE. The CDR3 is 14 residues long. V lost 3 bases and J 0 bases, leaving 8 bases between the germline ends. The CDR3 DNA reads as TGTGCCAGCAGCGCCTTCCCTAGCACAGATACGCAGTATTTT. Translating gives CASSAFPSTDTQYF.

The chain combines TRBV4-1 with TRBJ2-1; tentative D call: TRBD2 (5 bases). From germline, CDR1 is MGHRA and CDR2 YSYEKL. V was clipped by 3 bases and J by 2 bases, with 14 bases between them. This CDR3 region has 16 residues. CDR3 amino acids: CASSQDLATTYNEQFF. The CDR3 DNA reads TGCGCCAGCAGCCAGGATCTAGCTACCACCTACAATGAGCAGTTCTTC.

The chain couples TRBV28 to TRBJ2-7; D is possibly TRBD1 (5 bases). Germline assignment: CDR1 MDHEN and CDR2 SYDVKM. The V and J ends lost 7 bases and 2 bases respectively, with 9 bases between them. This CDR3 comprises 12 residues. In DNA form, the CDR3 reads TGTGCCAGCAAAGACAGAGCCTACGAGCAGTACTTC. Translation gives CASKDRAYEQYF.

This chain links TRBV30 with TRBJ1-5; D is unclear. The CDR3 runs 12 residues. Looked up from germline, CDR1 is GTSNPN and CDR2 is SVGIG (reference sequence). V was cut by 0 bases and J by 2 bases, with 2 bases left in between. CDR3 DNA sequence: TGTGCCTGGAGTGTCGGCAATCAGCCCCAGCATTTT. Amino acid sequence: CAWSVGNQPQHF.

The V call is TRBV15, the J call TRBJ2-6, with a weak D call TRBD1 (6 bases). This CDR3 spans 16 amino acids. Trimming removed 5 bases from V and 3 bases from J, with 14 bases in between. Per the germline V gene, CDR1 is LNHNV and CDR2 is YYDKDF (reference sequence). DNA for the CDR3: TGTGCCACCAGCGAGTACAGGGTAGATGGGGCCAACGTCCTGACTTTC. This translates into CATSEYRVDGANVLTF.

This clone showed up just once. This rearrangement joins TRBV6-5 to TRBJ2-5; TRBD2 matches at 7 bases. The V gene end was trimmed by 6 bases and the J gene end by 5 bases; junction bases not matched to a gene: 12. This CDR3 has 15 amino acids. Looked up from germline, CDR1 is MNHEY and CDR2 is SVGAGI. The CDR3 region has the DNA TGTGCCAGCAGGGACCGGGCGGGAGAGCGGGAGACCCAGTACTTC. Protein sequence: CASRDRAGERETQYF.

V and J are TRBV5-1 and TRBJ1-5; D unclear. Trimming cost V 4 bases and J 7 bases, with 12 bases left between them. CDR1 is SGHRS and CDR2 is YFSETQ in the germline V gene. The CDR3 length is 13 residues. CDR3 protein: CASSRRPEQPQHF. In DNA, the CDR3 is TGCGCCAGCAGCAGGAGGCCGGAACAGCCCCAGCATTTT.

The V call is TRBV7-7, the J call TRBJ2-3; 9 nucleotides match TRBD1. This CDR3 spans 15 amino acids. Germline V lookup: CDR1 SSHAT, CDR2 FNYEAQ (reference sequence). V shed 5 bases and J 0 bases; nucleotides not matched to a gene: 3. Written as DNA, the CDR3 is TGTGCCAGCAGCCCGGGACAGGGCAGCACAGATACGCAGTATTTT. This encodes CASSPGQGSTDTQYF.

The CDR3 coding sequence is TGTGCCAGCAGCAACCCTAGCGGGAATCAAGAGACCCAGTACTTC. This gives the protein CASSNPSGNQETQYF. The chain has TRBV6-5 and TRBJ2-5; 9 bases are a match to TRBD2. This CDR3 is built from 15 residues. J lost 2 bases, V lost 6 bases, and 7 bases had no gene match. Germline assignment: CDR1 MNHEY and CDR2 SVGAGI.

This clone was recorded once. This chain links TRBV5-4 with TRBJ2-3, with a possible D match to TRBD2 (6 bases). This CDR3 comprises 16 residues. Germline CDR1 SGHNT, CDR2 YYREEE (reference sequence). V dropped 4 bases and J dropped 2 bases, with 17 bases sitting between them. This CDR3 is CASSLTRDSDTDTQYF. The CDR3 nucleotides read TGTGCCAGCAGCCTAACCCGGGACTCAGACACAGATACGCAGTATTTT.

The chain carries TRBV9 and TRBJ1-5, with D possibly being TRBD1 (6 bases). Between the trimmed V and J ends, which lost 4 bases and 6 bases, there was a span of 20 bases. CDR3 length: 16 residues. CDR1 SGDLS and CDR2 YYNGEE come from the germline V gene. This CDR3 is CASSPREGGLGQPQHF. CDR3 nucleotides: TGTGCCAGCAGCCCCCGAGAGGGGGGGCTTGGTCAGCCCCAGCATTTT. Full variable domain (missing parts from reference TRBV9 and TRBJ1-5): DSGVTQTPKHLITATGQRVTLRCSPRSGDLSVYWYQQSLDQGLQFLIQYYNGEERAKGNILERFSAQQFPDLHSELNLSSLELGDSALYFCASSPREGGLGQPQHFGDGTRLSIL.